The TCR beta chain under discussion was sequenced for a study of shared clonotypes between healthy human individuals. Looking at the study overall: Samples came from two female and a few male donors aged 18 to 49.

A single count supports this clone. This table comes from immunoSEQ multiplex PCR, and its TCRdb copy is limited to in-frame clones, with some not included. The sample records 2 million to 2.5 million clones, less than 95% being singletons. CDR3 size: 16 residues. V was clipped by 11 bases and J by 2 bases, with 23 bases between them. CDR1 ENHRY and CDR2 SYGVKD come from the germline V gene. The chain uses TRBV10-3 and TRBJ2-3; D perhaps matches TRBD2 (5 bases). The sequence was collected from a man younger than 30 in good health. Some clones in this sample may be carry-over from other donors' samples. Material: naive CD4+ T cells from PBMCs. Subset specified: CD45RA+ positively selected. CDR3 in DNA: TGTGCCCTCTCCCCATATCCGGGGTTGGACACAGATACGCAGTATTTT. This gives the protein CALSPYPGLDTDTQYF.